These 19 T cell receptor beta chains were all obtained from the same sample, sequenced in a study of cytomegalovirus exposure and HLA in healthy donors. PCR was performed using 60 Vbeta and 13 Jbeta primers. Profiling relied on immunoSEQ multiplex PCR, and the TCRdb table lists in-frame clones only, not all of them. The record lists around 100,000 clones, of which the ten most abundant hold less than 4%. Material for sequencing was PBMCs. The receptor source for this set is a man aged 35-49 years in good health and CMV-seronegative.

The chain has TRBV30 and TRBJ2-5; D not certain. The ends were cut back, 7 bases at V and 2 bases at J, with 11 bases in the middle. The CDR3 has 12 amino acids. Germline lookup yields CDR1 GTSNPN and CDR2 SVGIG (reference sequence). For the CDR3, the DNA is TGTGCCTTCTCCCCCGGGCAAGAGACCCAGTACTTC. Its translation is CAFSPGQETQYF.

CDR3 bases: TGTGCCAGCAGTTACGGGTCAGGGGCACAAAATCAGCCCCAGCATTTT. Translating it yields CASSYGSGAQNQPQHF. V is TRBV6-6 and J is TRBJ1-5; TRBD1 is a possible D gene (6 bases). V shed 2 bases and J shed 4 bases, with 15 bases lying between them. The CDR3 is 16 amino acids. Looked up from germline, CDR1 is MNHNY and CDR2 is SVGAGI (reference sequence).

This chain uses TRBV25-1 with TRBJ2-7, with D unresolved. Trimming cost V 2 bases and J 0 bases, with 5 bases left between them. Germline V gene data show CDR1 as MGHDK and CDR2 as SYGVNS. The CDR3 loop spans 13 amino acids. This chain's CDR3 is CASSEPLSYEQYF. The CDR3 DNA is TGTGCCAGCAGTGAACCTCTCTCCTACGAGCAGTACTTC.

V gene TRBV19 combines with J gene TRBJ2-2; D remains ambiguous. Trimming removed 2 bases at V and 8 bases at J, with 6 bases between. This CDR3 region has 12 residues. The germline V gene encodes CDR1 LNHDA and CDR2 SQIVND (reference sequence). CDR3 nucleotide sequence: TGTGCCAGTAGTATATCCGTTGGGGAGCTGTTTTTT. Translated: CASSISVGELFF.

The chain employs TRBV2 and TRBJ2-7, with D perhaps TRBD2 (5 bases). The CDR3 runs to 14 residues. V was pared by 4 bases and J by 5 bases, with 15 bases between. Germline V CDR1 and CDR2: SNHLY, FYNNEI. The CDR3 DNA follows: TGTGCCAGCAGTGGGAGGACGGTAAACGACGAGCAGTACTTC. This encodes CASSGRTVNDEQYF. The full variable domain, rest sourced from reference TRBV2 and TRBJ2-7, is EPEVTQTPSHQVTQMGQEVILRCVPISNHLYFYWYRQILGQKVEFLVSFYNNEISEKSEIFDDQFSVERPDGSNFTLKIRSTKLEDSAMYFCASSGRTVNDEQYFGPGTRLTVT.

The rearrangement joins TRBV19 to TRBJ1-2; D unresolved. This CDR3 has 13 amino acids. Trimming stripped 8 bases from V and 3 bases from J, with 13 bases between. The germline CDR1 and CDR2 sequences are LNHDA and SQIVND (reference sequence). For the CDR3, the DNA is TGTGCCAGTGGGATAACGGAGGACTATGGCTACACCTTC. It codes for CASGITEDYGYTF. The complete variable domain, with remaining parts taken from reference TRBV19 and TRBJ1-2, reads DGGITQSPKYLFRKEGQNVTLSCEQNLNHDAMYWYRQDPGQGLRLIYYSQIVNDFQKGDIAEGYSVSREKKESFPLTVTSAQKNPTAFYLCASGITEDYGYTFGSGTRLTVV.

V gene TRBV5-1 combines with J gene TRBJ2-5; a weak D match, TRBD2 (6 bases). Deletions cut 5 bases from V and 5 bases from J, with 16 bases between. Per germline, CDR1 SGHRS and CDR2 YFSETQ. The CDR3 loop spans 14 amino acids. This CDR3 is CASRRRGDEETQYF. The DNA for the CDR3 is TGCGCCAGCAGAAGGCGGGGAGACGAGGAGACCCAGTACTTC.

This chain connects TRBV10-1 to TRBJ2-2; maybe TRBD2 (6 bases). This CDR3 region has 15 residues. Germline assignment: CDR1 WNHNN and CDR2 SYGVQD (reference sequence). Trimming shortened V by 3 bases and J by 3 bases, and 11 bases separated the two germline ends. The CDR3 spells CASSDRRGHTGELFF. In DNA, the CDR3 is TGCGCCAGCAGTGATCGGCGGGGTCACACCGGGGAGCTGTTTTTT.

This rearrangement joins TRBV30 to TRBJ1-5; perhaps TRBD1 as D (6 bases). The V end was cut by 3 bases, the J end by 5 bases, with 11 bases between. Germline-derived CDR1 and CDR2 are GTSNPN and SVGIG (reference sequence). The CDR3 runs 13 residues. The DNA of the CDR3 is TGTGCCTGGAGCGCTGGGGGCGATCAGCCCCAGCATTTT. Protein: CAWSAGGDQPQHF.

Concerning this clone itself: The identical CDR3 is also encoded by other nucleotide sequences in the sample. The chain couples TRBV19 to TRBJ2-7, with 7 bases identical to TRBD1. The germline CDR1 and CDR2 sequences are LNHDA and SQIVND (reference sequence). The CDR3 consists of 14 residues. The V gene end was trimmed by 4 bases and the J gene end by 3 bases; junction bases not matched to a gene: 6. The CDR3 region has the DNA TGTGCCAGTAGTACCCGGACAGGCGGCTACGAGCAGTACTTC. This encodes CASSTRTGGYEQYF.

The gene calls are TRBV19 and TRBJ2-7, with D maybe TRBD1 (5 bases). Germline V CDR1 and CDR2: LNHDA, SQIVND (reference sequence). Between the trimmed V and J ends, which lost 1 base and 0 bases, there was a span of 13 bases. The length of the CDR3 is 16 residues. The CDR3 spells CASSIVHGRDSYEQYF. The CDR3 DNA reads TGTGCCAGTAGTATAGTGCACGGCAGGGACTCCTACGAGCAGTACTTC.

The V and J genes are TRBV2 and TRBJ1-1; no clear D gene. CDR1 is SNHLY, CDR2 FYNNEI, per germline. Trimming took 2 bases from V and 0 from J, leaving 7 bases between them. This CDR3 has 14 residues. As DNA, the CDR3 is TGTGCCAGCAGTGAAACAGCCATGAACACTGAAGCTTTCTTT. This encodes CASSETAMNTEAFF.

The chain joins TRBV6-1 to TRBJ2-7, with a possible D match to TRBD1 (5 bases). The V end lost 6 bases, the J end lost 6 bases, and 18 bases lay between the germline ends. The CDR3 sequence is 14 residues long. Germline assignment: CDR1 MNHNS and CDR2 SASEGT. CDR3: CASSPQESSREQYF. The CDR3 DNA is TGTGCCAGCAGCCCACAGGAGAGTTCCCGCGAGCAGTACTTC.

The chain couples TRBV9 to TRBJ1-3; D is uncertain. The V end lost 2 bases, the J end lost 0 bases, and 12 bases lay between the germline ends. This CDR3 has 16 residues. Germline CDR1 is SGDLS and CDR2 is YYNGEE. The CDR3 DNA is TGTGCCAGCAGCGTGAGTGGTACTTACTCTGGAAACACCATATATTTT. Translation: CASSVSGTYSGNTIYF.

For the CDR3, the DNA is TGCGCCACGACTACAGGGGGCCAACAGCCCCAGCATTTT. This translates into CATTTGGQQPQHF. The chain recombines TRBV10-2 with TRBJ1-5; 9 nucleotides align to TRBD1. V was pared by 10 bases and J by 7 bases, with 8 bases of the junction left unmatched. From germline, CDR1 is WSHSY and CDR2 SAAADI. The CDR3 runs to 13 residues.

The chain combines TRBV7-8 with TRBJ1-5, with TRBD1 matching 9 bases. This CDR3 has 14 residues. The V and J ends lost 3 bases and 9 bases, in that order; junction bases with no gene match: 6. Germline CDR1 and CDR2: SGHVS and FQNEAQ. The CDR3 sequence: CASSFWTGEGPQHF. DNA for the CDR3: TGTGCCAGCAGCTTCTGGACAGGGGAGGGGCCCCAGCATTTT.

The rearrangement uses TRBV18 and TRBJ2-2; 8 positions match TRBD2. The germline gives CDR1 KGHSH, CDR2 LQKENI. After removal of 2 bases from V and 5 bases from J, the junction contained 4 bases not matched to a gene. This CDR3 is built from 15 residues. CDR3 coding DNA: TGTGCCAGCTCACCAACACGGGAGGGAACCGGGGAGCTGTTTTTT. Protein: CASSPTREGTGELFF.

The rearrangement links TRBV11-2 to TRBJ2-7, with D maybe TRBD1 (6 bases). CDR3 length equals 14 residues. CDR1 is SGHAT and CDR2 is FQNNGV in the germline V gene. V was trimmed by 5 bases and J by 1 base, leaving 12 bases between them. The DNA of the CDR3 is TGTGCCAGCAGCACCTCAGGGGTTTCCTACGAGCAGTACTTC. Protein: CASSTSGVSYEQYF.

The chain employs TRBV7-9 and TRBJ2-7; TRBD2 might be the D (6 bases). Between the trimmed V and J ends, which lost 5 bases and 6 bases, there was a span of 11 bases. This CDR3 region has 12 residues. Germline V gives CDR1 SEHNR, CDR2 FQNEAQ (reference sequence). The CDR3 sequence: CASSGDSTEQYF. CDR3 nucleotides: TGTGCCAGCAGCGGGGACTCTACCGAGCAGTACTTC.